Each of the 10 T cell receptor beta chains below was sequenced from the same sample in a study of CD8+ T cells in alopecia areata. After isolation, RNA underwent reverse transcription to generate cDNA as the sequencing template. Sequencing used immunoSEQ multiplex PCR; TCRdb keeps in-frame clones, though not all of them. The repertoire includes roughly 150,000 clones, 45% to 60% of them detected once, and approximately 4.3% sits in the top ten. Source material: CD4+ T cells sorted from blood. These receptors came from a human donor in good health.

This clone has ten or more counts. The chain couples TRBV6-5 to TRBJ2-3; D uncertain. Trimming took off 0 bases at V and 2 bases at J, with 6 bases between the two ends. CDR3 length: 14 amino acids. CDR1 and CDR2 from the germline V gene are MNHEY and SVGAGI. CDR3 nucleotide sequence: TGTGCCAGCAGTTACTCGGACCCCACAGATACGCAGTATTTT. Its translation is CASSYSDPTDTQYF.

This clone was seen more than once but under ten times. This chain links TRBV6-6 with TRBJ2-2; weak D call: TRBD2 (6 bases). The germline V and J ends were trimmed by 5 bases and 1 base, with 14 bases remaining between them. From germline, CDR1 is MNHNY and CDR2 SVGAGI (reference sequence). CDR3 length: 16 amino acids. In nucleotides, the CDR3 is TGTGCCAGCAGTAGTTCCCGAGCGGGGAACACCGGGGAGCTGTTTTTT. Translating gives CASSSSRAGNTGELFF.

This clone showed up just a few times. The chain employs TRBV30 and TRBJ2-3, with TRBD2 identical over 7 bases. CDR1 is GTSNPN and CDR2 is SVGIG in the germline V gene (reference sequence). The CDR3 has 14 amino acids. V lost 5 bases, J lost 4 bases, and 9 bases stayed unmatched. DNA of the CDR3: TGTGCCTGGGGGAGGGGCGGGGAGGCAGATACGCAGTATTTT. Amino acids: CAWGRGGEADTQYF. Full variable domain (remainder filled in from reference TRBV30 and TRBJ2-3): SQTIHQWPATLVQPVGSPLSLECTVEGTSNPNLYWYRQAAGRGLQLLFYSVGIGQISSEVPQNLSASRPQDRQFILSSKKLLLSDSGFYLCAWGRGGEADTQYFGPGTRLTVL.

The CDR3 sequence is CASSLVRFGAYNEQFF. DNA of the CDR3: TGTGCCAGCAGCTTAGTTCGTTTTGGGGCCTACAATGAGCAGTTCTTC. The rearrangement joins TRBV7-2 to TRBJ2-1; D uncertain. The length of the CDR3 is 16 residues. Trimming pared 1 base from V and 2 bases from J, leaving 12 bases between. Germline V gene data show CDR1 as SGHTA and CDR2 as FQGNSA.

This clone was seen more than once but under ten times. The CDR3 nucleotides read TGTGCCAGCTCACTCGACGCGAATCAGCCCCAGCATTTT. It translates to CASSLDANQPQHF. The chain links TRBV18 to TRBJ1-5; no reliable D call. This CDR3 contains 13 residues. Germline V CDR1 and CDR2: KGHSH, LQKENI. The V end lost 4 bases, the J end lost 4 bases, and 8 bases lay between the germline ends.

CDR3 in amino acids: CASSLESGQRAYSYEQYF. CDR3 coding DNA: TGCGCCAGCAGCTTGGAATCCGGGCAGAGGGCCTACTCCTACGAGCAGTACTTC. The V call is TRBV5-1, the J call TRBJ2-7, with D possibly being TRBD2 (5 bases). This CDR3 has 18 amino acids. Deletions cut 0 bases from V and 0 bases from J, with 19 bases between. Germline CDR1 is SGHRS and CDR2 is YFSETQ.

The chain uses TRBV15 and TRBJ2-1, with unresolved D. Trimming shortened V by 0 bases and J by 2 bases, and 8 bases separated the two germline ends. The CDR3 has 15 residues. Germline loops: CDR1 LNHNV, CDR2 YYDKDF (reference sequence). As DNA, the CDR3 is TGTGCCACCAGCAGAGATCTAGGAACCTACAATGAGCAGTTCTTC. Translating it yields CATSRDLGTYNEQFF.

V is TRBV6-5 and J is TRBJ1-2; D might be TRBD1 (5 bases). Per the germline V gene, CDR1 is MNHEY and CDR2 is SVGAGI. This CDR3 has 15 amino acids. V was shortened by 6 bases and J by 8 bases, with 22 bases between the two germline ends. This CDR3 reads CASSLHAGGARGYTF. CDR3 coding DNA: TGTGCCAGCAGCCTACACGCAGGAGGGGCGAGGGGCTACACCTTC.

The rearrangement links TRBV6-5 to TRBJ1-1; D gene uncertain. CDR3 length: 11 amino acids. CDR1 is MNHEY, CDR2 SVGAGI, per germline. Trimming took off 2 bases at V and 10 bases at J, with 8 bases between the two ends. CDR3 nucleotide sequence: TGTGCCAGCAGTTACCGGAATAGAGCTTTCTTT. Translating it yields CASSYRNRAFF.

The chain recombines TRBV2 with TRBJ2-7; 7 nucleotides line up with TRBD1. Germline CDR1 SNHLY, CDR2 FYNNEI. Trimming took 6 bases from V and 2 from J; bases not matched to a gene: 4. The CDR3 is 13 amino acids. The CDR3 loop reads CASSAGTAYEQYF. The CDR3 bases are TGTGCCAGCAGCGCCGGGACAGCCTACGAGCAGTACTTC.